The 14 T cell receptor beta chains reported below all come from one sample, sequenced in a study of blood T cell repertoires in COVID-19. Measured with immunoSEQ multiplex PCR; TCRdb has only the in-frame clones, and not every one. The sample shows about 150,000 clones, around 82% of them seen only once. Sequenced material: PBMCs or T cells enriched from blood (not recorded which). These receptor sequences come from a woman aged 50 to 60 who had recovered from COVID-19.

This clone was picked up a small number of times. The genes are TRBV27 and TRBJ1-2, with 8 bases fitting TRBD1. The CDR3 runs 15 residues. The V segment lost 6 bases and the J segment 5 bases; nucleotides outside the gene matches: 11. The germline CDR1 and CDR2 sequences are MNHEY and SMNVEV (reference sequence). The CDR3 here is CASRPYQGAGYGYTF. In DNA form, the CDR3 reads TGTGCCAGCAGGCCTTACCAGGGGGCAGGGTATGGCTACACCTTC.

This clone was recorded a few times. CDR3 region: CASRGTGELYEQYV. The DNA for the CDR3 is TGTGCCAGCAGGGGGACAGGGGAGCTCTACGAGCAGTACGTC. V usage is TRBV28 and J usage is TRBJ2-7; 10 bases agree with TRBD1. V dropped 6 bases and J dropped 3; count of bases not matched to a gene: 5. In germline, CDR1 is MDHEN, CDR2 SYDVKM. The CDR3 has 14 amino acids.

The genes are TRBV30 and TRBJ1-6; D call uncertain. In germline, CDR1 is GTSNPN, CDR2 SVGIG (reference sequence). There are 15 residues in the CDR3. Trimming took off 5 bases at V and 7 bases at J, with 18 bases between the two ends. The CDR3 spells CAWDIWQRANSPLHF. In nucleotides, the CDR3 is TGTGCCTGGGACATCTGGCAGAGGGCAAATTCACCCCTCCACTTT.

The J gene is TRBJ1-1, the V gene TRBV5-1; D is perhaps TRBD1 (5 bases). The V and J ends lost 2 bases and 1 base respectively, with 15 bases between them. Germline CDR1 reads SGHRS; CDR2 reads YFSETQ. The CDR3 spans 16 residues. The CDR3 spells CASSFLGPGPNTEAFF. In nucleotides, the CDR3 is TGCGCCAGCAGCTTCCTGGGGCCAGGACCGAACACTGAAGCTTTCTTT.

Comment on this clone: The junction differs from germline at one of its ends, possibly a read error. This chain's CDR3 is CASSYSYGYIF. The CDR3 coding sequence is TGTGCCAGCAGTTACAGCTATGGCTACATCTTC. The rearrangement joins TRBV28 to TRBJ1-2, with D unclear. The CDR3 consists of 11 residues. The germline V gene encodes CDR1 MDHEN and CDR2 SYDVKM.

The rearrangement joins TRBV4-1 to TRBJ2-7; possible D gene TRBD2, 6 bases. CDR3 length: 14 amino acids. CDR1 and CDR2 (germline): MGHRA, YSYEKL. V was cut by 7 bases and J by 0 bases, with 13 bases left in between. The CDR3 spells CASKPAGSSYEQYF. The CDR3 bases are TGCGCCAGCAAACCGGCGGGGAGCTCCTACGAGCAGTACTTC.

The V and J genes are TRBV27 and TRBJ1-1; D gene unclear. This CDR3 spans 13 amino acids. The V and J ends lost 5 bases and 3 bases respectively, with 10 bases between them. Germline assignment: CDR1 MNHEY and CDR2 SMNVEV (reference sequence). The CDR3 nucleotides read TGTGCCAGCAGTCCGGAGTGGGACACTGAAGCTTTCTTT. This codes for CASSPEWDTEAFF.

This rearrangement joins TRBV15 to TRBJ1-5, with D perhaps TRBD1 (5 bases). Per the germline V gene, CDR1 is LNHNV and CDR2 is YYDKDF (reference sequence). This CDR3 comprises 15 residues. The V and J ends lost 8 bases and 7 bases respectively, with 21 bases between them. The CDR3, as DNA: TGTGCCACCCAAGGCGGGGGTAGGCCGGAACAGCCCCAGCATTTT. It codes for CATQGGGRPEQPQHF.

This sequence joins TRBV3-1 (or the pseudogene TRBV3-2) and TRBJ2-7; D unclear. The CDR3 is 14 residues long. Germline V gives CDR1 LGHDT, CDR2 YNNKEL (reference sequence). Trimming removed 0 bases at V and 0 bases at J, with 6 bases between. The CDR3 protein is CASSQDPFSYEQYF. The CDR3 coding sequence is TGTGCCAGCAGCCAAGATCCATTCTCCTACGAGCAGTACTTC.

The chain uses TRBV7-9 and TRBJ1-2; 11 bases match TRBD1. CDR1 and CDR2 from the germline V gene are SEHNR and FQNEAQ (reference sequence). Losses at the gene ends were 5 bases for V and 4 bases for J; bases not matched to a gene: 6. This CDR3 is 15 amino acids long. CDR3 nucleotide sequence: TGTGCCAGCAGCGAAGGGACAGGGGGGGTCTATGGCTACACCTTC. Protein: CASSEGTGGVYGYTF.

This sequence joins TRBV28 and TRBJ1-2; D is perhaps TRBD1 (6 bases). CDR1 is MDHEN and CDR2 is SYDVKM in the germline V gene. The V and J ends lost 6 bases and 6 bases respectively, with 14 bases between them. The CDR3 contains 13 residues. For the CDR3, the DNA is TGTGCCAGCAGGTGGGGGGGGCGGAATGGCTACACCTTC. Encoded protein: CASRWGGRNGYTF.

Only a few counts were recorded for this clone. The chain carries TRBV2 and TRBJ1-1, with D maybe TRBD1 (5 bases). V was shortened by 7 bases and J by 3 bases, with 12 bases between the two germline ends. This CDR3 region has 13 residues. CDR1 and CDR2 from the germline V gene are SNHLY and FYNNEI. This CDR3 is CASNRGGDTEAFF. CDR3 bases: TGTGCCAGCAATCGCGGAGGGGACACTGAAGCTTTCTTT.

The V and J genes are TRBV13 and TRBJ1-2; 12 nucleotides align to TRBD1. This CDR3 region has 17 residues. Germline trimming cut 6 bases from V and 4 bases from J; bases unmatched to any gene: 12. Germline V CDR1 and CDR2: PRHDT, FYEKMQ (reference sequence). This chain's CDR3 is CASSRPGTGGAGYGYTF. DNA for the CDR3: TGTGCCAGCAGTCGGCCCGGGACAGGGGGCGCCGGCTATGGCTACACCTTC.

The rearrangement links TRBV7-9 to TRBJ2-7; D may be TRBD2 (5 bases). CDR3 size: 15 residues. V was cut by 5 bases and J by 7 bases, with 21 bases left in between. CDR1 and CDR2 (germline): SEHNR, FQNEAQ (reference sequence). The CDR3 reads CASSRKSGPTGEQYF. The CDR3 nucleotides read TGTGCCAGCAGCCGTAAATCGGGCCCTACGGGGGAGCAGTACTTC.